This T cell receptor (beta chain) was recorded in a study of radiotherapy plus CTLA-4 blockade in lung cancer. Germline lookup yields CDR1 SGHTA and CDR2 FQGTGA. CDR3 length equals 15 residues. Trimming removed 5 bases from V and 1 base from J, with 11 bases in between. The table came from immunoSEQ multiplex PCR; TCRdb's copy has only in-frame clones and leaves some out. Among over 80,000 clones, roughly 80% were seen once, and the ten largest hold 0.82%. Sequencing used peripheral blood, obtained from a patient treated with radiotherapy plus ipilimumab. The chain uses TRBV7-3 and TRBJ2-2; D may be TRBD1 (6 bases). The sequence derives from a human donor with non-small cell lung cancer who had stable disease on radiotherapy plus ipilimumab. In DNA, the CDR3 is TGTGCCAGCAGCCTGCGACAGGAGAACACCGGGGAGCTGTTTTTT. Translated, it gives CASSLRQENTGELFF. Looking up the rest from reference TRBV7-3 and TRBJ2-2 gives the full variable domain: GAGVSQTPSNKVTEKGKYVELRCDPISGHTALYWYRQSLGQGPEFLIYFQGTGAADDSGLPNDRFFAVRPEGSVSTLKIQRTERGDSAVYLCASSLRQENTGELFFGEGSRLTVL.